These T cell receptor beta chains were read from a single sample in a study of regulatory T cells in long-lasting Graves disease. TCRdb re-analysed the multiplex PCR reads in MiXCR, keeping a single row per CDR3 protein. Of 700,000 or so distinct CDR3 sequences listed, about 32% are singletons. The material sequenced was peripheral blood mononuclear cells (PBMCs), taken when the disease was refractory, from a patient treated with antithyroid drugs. These receptors all stem from a female donor with Graves disease. CDR3s include the opening cysteine and the closing phenylalanine or tryptophan. D genes are given only for firm matches. Rows may omit the clone size; those that give it use once, few, many or a size class.

J gene	V gene	clone size	D gene	CDR3 protein	CDR3 DNA
TRBJ2-2	TRBV28	-	-	CASGPPGPGGGELFF	TGTGCCAGCGGACCTCCGGGTCCGGGTGGGGGGGAGCTGTTTTTT
TRBJ2-7	TRBV28	-	TRBD1	CASSLGSDRGSYEQYF	TGTGCCAGCAGTTTAGGCTCAGACAGGGGGTCCTACGAGCAGTACTTC
TRBJ1-5	TRBV6-5	-	-	CASSYGTRQYRERIQPQHF	TGTGCCAGCAGTTACGGGACAAGACAGTACCGGGAAAGGATTCAGCCCCAGCATTTT
TRBJ1-2	TRBV20-1	-	-	CSARRRRPLYGYTF	TGCAGTGCTAGACGCCGACGGCCACTCTATGGCTACACCTTC
TRBJ2-7	TRBV7-9	-	-	CASGPLPANYEQYF	TGTGCCAGCGGTCCCCTCCCCGCGAACTACGAGCAGTACTTC
TRBJ1-5	TRBV27	few	-	CASSSSANFGQPQHF	TGTGCCAGCAGTTCCTCGGCGAATTTTGGTCAGCCCCAGCATTTT
TRBJ1-1	TRBV7-6	few	TRBD1	CASSLGGDSFNTEAFF	TGTGCCAGCAGCTTAGGGGGGGACAGTTTCAACACTGAAGCTTTCTTT
TRBJ2-2	TRBV6-5	-	-	CASSYSLGQGATGELFF	TGTGCCAGCAGTTACTCGCTGGGACAAGGGGCCACCGGGGAGCTGTTTTTT
TRBJ1-4	TRBV7-9	few	-	CASSLAGPNEKLFF	TGTGCCAGCAGCTTAGCAGGGCCTAATGAAAAACTGTTTTTT
TRBJ2-7	TRBV5-1	few	-	CASSPTFPRGTYEQYF	TGCGCCAGCAGCCCTACATTCCCTAGGGGAACCTACGAGCAGTACTTC
TRBJ2-7	TRBV9	-	-	CASSVGTFQEQYF	TGTGCCAGCAGCGTAGGAACCTTTCAAGAGCAGTACTTC
TRBJ1-1	TRBV5-4	-	TRBD1	CASGSDAGTVNTEAFF	TGTGCCAGCGGGTCAGATGCTGGGACAGTGAACACTGAAGCTTTCTTT
TRBJ2-1	TRBV5-1	once	TRBD2	CASSLAEAGARYEQFF	TGCGCCAGCAGCTTGGCCGAAGCGGGAGCTAGGTATGAGCAGTTCTTC
TRBJ1-5	TRBV27	few	-	CASYKGRHQPQHF	TGTGCCAGTTACAAGGGCCGCCATCAGCCCCAGCATTTT
TRBJ1-2	TRBV28	few	-	CASLPGGQYGYTF	TGTGCCAGCCTCCCCGGTGGACAGTATGGCTACACCTTC
TRBJ2-2	TRBV15	few	TRBD2	CATNPTSGYTGELFF	TGTGCCACCAACCCGACTAGCGGCTACACCGGGGAGCTGTTTTTT
TRBJ2-5	TRBV7-3	-	TRBD2	CASSLTTGGLETQYF	TGTGCCAGCAGCTTAACTACGGGAGGGTTGGAGACCCAGTACTTC
TRBJ1-1	TRBV28	many	TRBD1	CASEDRGSNTEAFF	TGTGCCAGCGAGGACAGGGGATCGAACACTGAAGCTTTCTTT
TRBJ1-1	TRBV3-1	-	TRBD1	CATAGQGRNEAFF	TGTGCAACGGCAGGACAGGGGAGAAATGAAGCTTTCTTT
TRBJ1-1	TRBV12-3/TRBV12-4	-	-	CASRPLRDNSPAFF	TGTGCCAGCAGACCCCTCCGGGACAACAGTCCAGCTTTCTTT
TRBJ2-5	TRBV2	-	-	CASSEGGGRDGTQYF	TGTGCCAGCAGTGAAGGGGGGGGCAGGGACGGGACCCAGTACTTC
TRBJ1-2	TRBV30	-	-	CAWSVIGQGYGYTF	TGTGCCTGGAGTGTAATTGGGCAGGGCTATGGCTACACCTTC
TRBJ1-1	TRBV30	-	TRBD1	CAWSQGGGTEAFF	TGTGCCTGGAGCCAGGGGGGAGGCACTGAAGCTTTCTTT
TRBJ1-2	TRBV10-3	-	-	CAIRETGLNYGYTF	TGTGCCATCAGGGAGACAGGCCTTAACTATGGCTACACCTTC
TRBJ1-1	TRBV7-2	-	TRBD1	CASSPYAGGDTEAFF	TGTGCCAGCAGCCCATATGCAGGGGGGGACACTGAAGCTTTCTTT
TRBJ2-5	TRBV2	many	-	CASSEGGVGEETQYF	TGTGCCAGCAGTGAAGGGGGAGTGGGGGAAGAGACCCAGTACTTC
TRBJ1-1	TRBV20-1	few	TRBD1	CSARGGQGPAEAFF	TGCAGTGCTAGAGGTGGACAGGGGCCTGCTGAAGCTTTCTTT
TRBJ1-4	TRBV6-1	few	-	CAITTRDPNEKLFF	TGTGCCATCACAACGAGGGATCCTAATGAAAAACTGTTTTTT
TRBJ1-1	TRBV5-1	many	-	CASSHTGKGMNTEAFF	TGCGCCAGCAGCCACACAGGGAAGGGAATGAACACTGAAGCTTTCTTT
TRBJ1-2	TRBV5-1	-	-	CASSLVVQGVYGYTF	TGCGCCAGCAGCTTGGTCGTACAGGGTGTCTATGGCTACACCTTC
TRBJ2-5	TRBV6-1	many	TRBD2	CASTRGAGEGETQYF	TGTGCCAGCACCCGCGGAGCGGGAGAGGGAGAGACCCAGTACTTC
TRBJ1-2	TRBV7-2	-	-	CASSLVGMDSNYGYTF	TGTGCCAGCAGCTTAGTCGGGATGGACAGCAACTATGGCTACACCTTC
TRBJ1-4	TRBV28	few	-	CASSLSGLHEKLFF	TGTGCCAGCAGTTTATCCGGCCTGCATGAAAAACTGTTTTTT
TRBJ2-5	TRBV7-9	-	-	CASSFVGGEETQYF	TGTGCCAGCAGCTTTGTGGGAGGCGAAGAGACCCAGTACTTC
TRBJ2-7	TRBV12-3/TRBV12-4	-	-	CASKTRGGRYEQYF	TGTGCCAGCAAAACTAGGGGCGGGCGCTACGAGCAGTACTTC
TRBJ2-7	TRBV5-1	-	TRBD2	CASSLGLAVDFYSYEQYF	TGCGCCAGCAGCCTGGGACTAGCGGTGGATTTCTACTCCTACGAGCAGTACTTC
TRBJ2-1	TRBV28	once	-	CASYTSYNEQFF	TGTGCCAGCTATACTAGCTACAATGAGCAGTTCTTC
TRBJ2-7	TRBV27	-	TRBD2	CASSLSSSGSIEQYF	TGTGCCAGCAGTTTATCGTCTAGCGGGAGCATCGAGCAGTACTTC
TRBJ2-2	TRBV29-1	-	-	CSALEGGTNTGELFF	TGCAGCGCCCTTGAGGGCGGAACGAACACCGGGGAGCTGTTTTTT
TRBJ2-7	TRBV11-2	many	TRBD2	CASSLDPGGHEQYF	TGTGCCAGCAGCTTAGATCCGGGGGGGCACGAGCAGTACTTC
TRBJ1-5	TRBV6-2/TRBV6-3	-	TRBD1	CASSQTGSVGQPQHF	TGTGCCAGCAGTCAGACAGGGAGTGTCGGTCAGCCCCAGCATTTT
TRBJ1-1	TRBV7-2	many	-	CASSLGPTEAFF	TGTGCCAGCAGCTTAGGGCCCACTGAAGCTTTCTTT
TRBJ1-2	TRBV5-1	-	-	CASSVARTSGGYTF	TGCGCCAGCAGCGTGGCAAGGACCTCCGGGGGCTACACCTTC
TRBJ1-5	TRBV2	few	-	CASRENYSNQPQHF	TGTGCCAGCAGGGAGAATTATAGCAATCAGCCCCAGCATTTT
TRBJ2-7	TRBV29-1	-	-	CSVEVSVSRTVPSYEQYF	TGCAGCGTTGAAGTTTCGGTATCGCGTACAGTCCCATCCTACGAGCAGTACTTC
TRBJ2-4	TRBV12-3/TRBV12-4	many	TRBD2	CASRGSGNRNIQYF	TGTGCCAGCAGAGGAAGCGGGAATCGGAACATTCAGTACTTC
TRBJ2-7	TRBV7-3	-	-	CASSQDGVSYEQYF	TGCGCCAGCAGCCAAGACGGGGTCTCCTACGAGCAGTACTTC
TRBJ2-2	TRBV20-1	-	-	CSARLGTEGELFF	TGCAGTGCCCGACTAGGTACTGAGGGGGAGCTGTTTTTT
TRBJ2-2	TRBV28	-	-	CASSPILGQTGELFF	TGTGCCAGCAGCCCCATTTTGGGTCAAACCGGGGAGCTGTTTTTT
TRBJ2-5	TRBV27	few	-	CASSLAPGTQYF	TGTGCCAGCAGTTTAGCCCCCGGGACCCAGTACTTC
TRBJ2-2	TRBV5-1	few	TRBD2	CASSLSGGGSYTGELFF	TGCGCCAGCAGCTTGAGCGGAGGCGGGAGTTACACCGGGGAGCTGTTTTTT
TRBJ1-2	TRBV6-1	-	TRBD1	CASTYRQGGGYTF	TGTGCCAGCACCTATAGACAGGGCGGTGGCTACACCTTC
TRBJ1-2	TRBV12-3/TRBV12-4	many	TRBD1	CASSGRDRGLGYTF	TGTGCCAGCAGTGGTCGGGACAGGGGCCTTGGCTACACCTTC
TRBJ2-5	TRBV3-1	-	-	CASSQEFLDPQQETQYF	TGTGCCAGCAGCCAAGAATTCCTGGACCCACAACAAGAGACCCAGTACTTC
TRBJ1-2	TRBV18	-	-	CASSPPKGIWGYTF	TGTGCCAGCTCACCACCGAAGGGGATCTGGGGCTACACCTTC
TRBJ1-2	TRBV19	once	TRBD1	CASSIRTGYGYTF	TGTGCCAGTAGTATTCGGACAGGCTATGGCTACACCTTC
TRBJ2-7	TRBV6-1	-	TRBD2	CASSHRGAGGIHEQYF	TGTGCCAGCAGCCACCGAGGCGCGGGAGGCATCCACGAGCAGTACTTC
TRBJ1-1	TRBV11-2	-	-	CASNTLVGGWSTEAFF	TGTGCCAGCAACACCTTGGTAGGGGGATGGAGCACTGAAGCTTTCTTT
TRBJ1-5	TRBV27	few	-	CASSLTDSLNQPQHF	TGTGCCAGCAGTTTGACCGACAGCCTCAATCAGCCCCAGCATTTT
TRBJ2-4	TRBV7-2	-	TRBD1	CASRLRGQGNVGAKNIQYF	TGTGCCAGCAGGTTACGGGGACAGGGGAATGTTGGTGCCAAAAACATTCAGTACTTC